This T cell receptor (beta chain) is drawn from a study of blood T cell repertoires in COVID-19. Across the study: From the United States, Italy and Spain came samples of acute and convalescent COVID-19.

The germline CDR1 and CDR2 sequences are LNHDA and SQIVND (reference sequence). The CDR3 runs 14 residues. Between the trimmed V and J ends, which lost 0 bases and 8 bases, there was a span of 12 bases. Authors' processing steps: Reference gene primer amplification gave estimated nucleated cell counts. TCRdb keeps only in-frame clones here, not all; method: immunoSEQ multiplex PCR. The V and J calls and the clone size are those of that table, but D and trimming were determined from the DNA. Found here are 90,000 to 120,000 clones, about four fifths of them singletons; the top ten hold less than 5%. V is TRBV19 and J is TRBJ2-3, with D possibly matching TRBD2 (6 bases). The sequence was obtained from a human donor in a cohort sampled during active COVID-19. The sequenced sample consisted of peripheral blood. CDR3 region: CASSIDRESFTQYF. The CDR3 DNA is TGTGCCAGTAGTATAGACCGGGAGTCGTTTACGCAGTATTTT. The full variable domain, completed using reference TRBV19 and TRBJ2-3, is DGGITQSPKYLFRKEGQNVTLSCEQNLNHDAMYWYRQDPGQGLRLIYYSQIVNDFQKGDIAEGYSVSREKKESFPLTVTSAQKNPTAFYLCASSIDRESFTQYFGPGTRLTVL.